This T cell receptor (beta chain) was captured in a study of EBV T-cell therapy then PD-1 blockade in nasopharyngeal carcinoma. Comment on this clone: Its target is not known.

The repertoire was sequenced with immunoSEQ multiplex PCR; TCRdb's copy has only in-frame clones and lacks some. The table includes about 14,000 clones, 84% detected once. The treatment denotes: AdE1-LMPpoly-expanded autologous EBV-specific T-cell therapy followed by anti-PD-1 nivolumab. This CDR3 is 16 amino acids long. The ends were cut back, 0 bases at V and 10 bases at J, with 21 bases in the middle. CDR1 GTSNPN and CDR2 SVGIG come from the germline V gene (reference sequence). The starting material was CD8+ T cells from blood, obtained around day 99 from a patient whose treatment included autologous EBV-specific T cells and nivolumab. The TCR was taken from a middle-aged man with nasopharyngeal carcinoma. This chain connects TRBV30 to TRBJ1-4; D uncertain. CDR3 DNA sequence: TGTGCCTGGAGTGTCTCGTATTTGGAGAGTGAGTCAAAACTGTTTTTT. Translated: CAWSVSYLESESKLFF.